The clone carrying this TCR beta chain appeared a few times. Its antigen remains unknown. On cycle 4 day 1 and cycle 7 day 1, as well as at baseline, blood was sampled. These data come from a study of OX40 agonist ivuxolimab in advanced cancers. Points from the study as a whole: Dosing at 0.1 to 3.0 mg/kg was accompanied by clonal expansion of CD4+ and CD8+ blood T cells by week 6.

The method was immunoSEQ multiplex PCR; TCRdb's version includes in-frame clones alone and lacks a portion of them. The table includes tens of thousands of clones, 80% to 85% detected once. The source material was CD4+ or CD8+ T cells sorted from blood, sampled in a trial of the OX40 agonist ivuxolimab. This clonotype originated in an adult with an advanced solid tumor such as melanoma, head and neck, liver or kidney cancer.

CDR3: CASSLAGDQPQHF. The DNA for the CDR3 is TGTGCCAGCAGCTTGGCGGGGGATCAGCCCCAGCATTTT. The chain uses TRBV5-6 and TRBJ1-5, with D possibly being TRBD1 (5 bases). The CDR3 spans 13 residues. The ends were cut back, 0 bases at V and 5 bases at J, with 6 bases in the middle. The V gene's germline CDR1 is SGHDT and CDR2 YYEEEE.